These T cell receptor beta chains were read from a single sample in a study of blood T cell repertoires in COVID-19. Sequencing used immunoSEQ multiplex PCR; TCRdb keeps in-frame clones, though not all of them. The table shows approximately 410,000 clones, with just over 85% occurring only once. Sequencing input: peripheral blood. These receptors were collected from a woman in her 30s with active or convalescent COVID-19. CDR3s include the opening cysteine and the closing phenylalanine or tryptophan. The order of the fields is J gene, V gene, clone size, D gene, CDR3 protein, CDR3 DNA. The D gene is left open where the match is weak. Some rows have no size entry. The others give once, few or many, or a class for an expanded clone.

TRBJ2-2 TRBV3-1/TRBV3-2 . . CAAGATGELFF TGTGCCGCGGGGGCGACCGGGGAGCTGTTTTTT
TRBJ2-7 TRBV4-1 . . CASSSQTTKPYEQYF TGCGCCAGCAGCTCACAGACTACTAAACCATACGAGCAGTACTTC
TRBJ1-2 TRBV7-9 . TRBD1 CASSPGDRDYGYTF TGTGCCAGCAGCCCGGGGGACAGGGACTATGGCTACACCTTC
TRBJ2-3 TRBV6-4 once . CASSRLGGGTDTQYF TGTGCCAGCAGCCGACTGGGCGGGGGCACAGATACGCAGTATTTT
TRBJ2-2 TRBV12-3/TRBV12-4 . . CASSPNSGELFF TGTGCCAGCAGTCCCAATTCCGGGGAGCTGTTTTTT
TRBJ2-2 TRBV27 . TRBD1 CASSKNRGPGTGELFF TGTGCCAGCAGTAAGAACAGGGGGCCAGGGACCGGGGAGCTGTTTTTT
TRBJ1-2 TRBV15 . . CATSRETVDYGYTF TGTGCCACCAGCAGAGAGACAGTTGACTATGGCTACACCTTC
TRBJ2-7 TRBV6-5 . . CASSYSRGSYEQYF TGTGCCAGCAGTTACTCCAGGGGCTCCTACGAGCAGTACTTC
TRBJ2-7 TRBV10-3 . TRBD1 CAISEGTGWAYF TGTGCCATCAGTGAAGGGACAGGGTGGGCGTACTTC
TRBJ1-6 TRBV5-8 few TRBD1 CASSLDRDPSSYNSPLHF TGTGCCAGCAGCTTAGACAGGGACCCCAGCTCCTATAATTCACCCCTCCACTTT
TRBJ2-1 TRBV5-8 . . CASSYTSEQFF TGTGCCAGCAGTTACACGTCTGAGCAGTTCTTC
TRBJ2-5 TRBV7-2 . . CASSLDRSTETQYF TGTGCCAGCAGCCTCGACAGGAGTACAGAGACCCAGTACTTC
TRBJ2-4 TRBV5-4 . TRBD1 CASSSQTGDIQYF TGTGCCAGCAGCTCCCAGACAGGGGACATTCAGTACTTC
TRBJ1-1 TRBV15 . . CATSARRSLNTEAFF TGTGCCACCAGCGCTAGAAGGTCATTGAACACTGAAGCTTTCTTT
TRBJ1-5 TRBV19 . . CASRQVDDQPQHF TGTGCCAGTAGGCAGGTTGACGATCAGCCCCAGCATTTT
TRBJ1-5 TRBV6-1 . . CASSEDFFGAALQPQHF TGTGCCAGCAGTGAAGACTTTTTTGGGGCAGCGCTTCAGCCCCAGCATTTT
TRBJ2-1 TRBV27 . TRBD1 CASSFNPTGIFEQFF TGTGCCAGCAGTTTTAACCCGACAGGGATCTTTGAGCAGTTCTTC
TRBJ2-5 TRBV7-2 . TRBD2 CASSFEGLAVKRTQYF TGTGCCAGCAGCTTCGAGGGACTAGCGGTCAAGAGAACCCAGTACTTC
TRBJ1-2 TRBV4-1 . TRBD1 CASSLGQGANYGYTF TGCGCCAGCAGCCTAGGACAGGGGGCTAACTATGGCTACACCTTC
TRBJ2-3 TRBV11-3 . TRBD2 CASSLGRTSGDGTDTQYF TGTGCCAGCAGCTTAGGACGGACTAGCGGGGATGGCACAGATACGCAGTATTTT
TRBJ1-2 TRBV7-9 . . CASSSNSGVLGGYTF TGTGCCAGCAGCTCAAATTCAGGGGTACTGGGTGGCTACACCTTC
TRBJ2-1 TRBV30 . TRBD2 CAWGGTKSGKAAEQFF TGTGCCTGGGGAGGCACGAAAAGCGGGAAAGCCGCTGAGCAGTTCTTC
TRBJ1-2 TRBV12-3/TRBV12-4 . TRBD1 CASSGTGNKGYTF TGTGCCAGCAGCGGGACAGGGAATAAGGGCTACACCTTC
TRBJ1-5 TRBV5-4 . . CASSGGLQNQPQHF TGTGCCAGCAGCGGGGGCCTCCAGAATCAGCCCCAGCATTTT
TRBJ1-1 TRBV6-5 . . CASKLQGVGNTEAFF TGTGCCAGCAAGCTACAGGGCGTAGGGAACACTGAAGCTTTCTTT
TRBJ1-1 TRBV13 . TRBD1 CASRQGGRITEAFF TGTGCCAGCAGACAGGGGGGGAGGATCACTGAAGCTTTCTTT
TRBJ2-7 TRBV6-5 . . CASSYPYEQYF TGTGCCAGCAGCTACCCATACGAGCAGTACTTC
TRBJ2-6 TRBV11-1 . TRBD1 CASSRTGGIGANVLTF TGTGCCAGCAGCCGGACAGGGGGCATTGGGGCCAACGTCCTGACTTTC
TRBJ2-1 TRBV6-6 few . CASSYETGSYNEQFF TGTGCCAGCAGTTACGAGACCGGGTCCTACAATGAGCAGTTCTTC
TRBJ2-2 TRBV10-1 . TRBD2 CASSDRWEGLNTGELFF TGCGCCAGCAGTGATCGTTGGGAGGGGTTGAACACCGGGGAGCTGTTTTTT
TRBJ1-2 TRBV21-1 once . CASTKRGGWYGYTF TGTGCCAGCACCAAGCGGGGGGGTTGGTATGGCTACACCTTC
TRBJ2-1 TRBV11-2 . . CASKGGVEQFF TGTGCCAGCAAGGGAGGCGTTGAGCAGTTCTTC
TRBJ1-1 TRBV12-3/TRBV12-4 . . CASSSAPEAFF TGTGCCAGCAGTTCCGCGCCTGAAGCTTTCTTT
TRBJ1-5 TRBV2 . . CASSETWGPLNEGQPQHF TGTGCCAGCAGTGAAACGTGGGGGCCTCTAAACGAGGGTCAGCCCCAGCATTTT
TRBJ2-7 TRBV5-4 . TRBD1 CASSWPGQGAYEQYF TGTGCCAGCAGCTGGCCGGGACAGGGCGCCTACGAGCAGTACTTC
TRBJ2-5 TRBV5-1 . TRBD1 CASSLAGQGETQYF TGCGCCAGCAGCTTGGCGGGACAGGGCGAGACCCAGTACTTC
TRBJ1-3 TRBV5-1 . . CASSLSGVSGNTIYF TGCGCCAGCAGCTTGTCGGGGGTTAGTGGAAACACCATATATTTT
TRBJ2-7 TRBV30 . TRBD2 CAWRPAGVLYEQYF TGTGCCTGGAGGCCAGCGGGAGTTCTCTACGAGCAGTACTTC
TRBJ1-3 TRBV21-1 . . CASSKANGVWGNTIYF TGTGCCAGCAGCAAAGCAAACGGGGTGTGGGGAAACACCATATATTTT
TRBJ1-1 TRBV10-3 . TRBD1 CAIGDRGSTEAFF TGTGCCATCGGAGACAGGGGGAGCACTGAAGCTTTCTTT
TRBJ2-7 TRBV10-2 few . CASSDPREITYEQYF TGCGCCAGCAGTGATCCTCGGGAGATTACCTACGAGCAGTACTTC
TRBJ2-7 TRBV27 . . CASSDRDNYEQYF TGTGCCAGCAGTGACCGGGACAACTACGAGCAGTACTTC
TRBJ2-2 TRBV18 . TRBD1 CASSRTGPNTGELFF TGTGCCAGCTCCCGGACAGGACCGAACACCGGGGAGCTGTTTTTT
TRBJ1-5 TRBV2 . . CASSPNGQPQHF TGTGCCAGCAGTCCCAACGGGCAGCCCCAGCATTTT
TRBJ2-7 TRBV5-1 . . CASSLFGSYEQYF TGCGCCAGCAGCTTGTTCGGGTCCTACGAGCAGTACTTC
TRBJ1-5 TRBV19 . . CASSIIGGRQPQHF TGTGCCAGTAGTATCATTGGAGGCCGTCAGCCCCAGCATTTT
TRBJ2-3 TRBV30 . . CAWSADFFRADTQYF TGTGCCTGGAGCGCCGATTTCTTCCGGGCAGATACGCAGTATTTT
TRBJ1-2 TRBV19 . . CASSIFPPDGYTF TGTGCCAGTAGTATTTTCCCCCCTGATGGCTACACCTTC
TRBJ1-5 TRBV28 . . CASSFGTGNQPQHF TGTGCCAGCAGTTTCGGCACAGGGAATCAGCCCCAGCATTTT
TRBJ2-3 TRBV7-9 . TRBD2 CASSLLASGSTDTQYF TGTGCCAGCAGCTTATTGGCTAGCGGGAGCACAGATACGCAGTATTTT
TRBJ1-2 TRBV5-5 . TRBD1 CASSLEGTGGAYGYTF TGTGCCAGCAGCTTGGAAGGGACAGGGGGCGCCTATGGCTACACCTTC
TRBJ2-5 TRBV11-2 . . CASSYGPGPAGQETQYF TGTGCCAGCAGCTACGGTCCGGGACCCGCGGGGCAAGAGACCCAGTACTTC
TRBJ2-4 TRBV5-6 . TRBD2 CASSFISGGGNIQYF TGTGCCAGCAGCTTTATTAGCGGGGGAGGAAACATTCAGTACTTC
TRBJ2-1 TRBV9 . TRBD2 CASSVDPTGGSHNEQFF TGTGCCAGCAGCGTAGACCCCACGGGCGGGAGTCACAATGAGCAGTTCTTC
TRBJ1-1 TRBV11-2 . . CASSPGHGNTEAFF TGTGCCAGCAGTCCGGGACACGGGAACACTGAAGCTTTCTTT
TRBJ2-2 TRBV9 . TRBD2 CASSPVGGRDTGELFF TGTGCCAGCAGCCCAGTAGGTGGGAGGGACACCGGGGAGCTGTTTTTT
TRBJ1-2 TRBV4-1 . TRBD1 CASSQDRTGSYGYTF TGCGCCAGCAGCCAAGATCGGACAGGATCTTATGGCTACACCTTC
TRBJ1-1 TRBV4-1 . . CASSQDAGGPTEAFF TGCGCCAGCAGCCAAGATGCGGGGGGCCCCACTGAAGCTTTCTTT
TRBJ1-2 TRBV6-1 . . CASSEAYRVDNYGYTF TGTGCCAGCAGTGAAGCTTACAGGGTCGATAACTATGGCTACACCTTC
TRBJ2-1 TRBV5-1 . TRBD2 CASSLAGLAGGNEQFF TGCGCCAGCAGCCTAGCGGGACTAGCGGGAGGGAATGAGCAGTTCTTC